These 21 T cell receptor beta chains were all obtained from the same sample, sequenced in a study of cytomegalovirus exposure and HLA in healthy donors. This PCR relied on a set of 60 Vbeta primers and 13 Jbeta primers. Assay: immunoSEQ multiplex PCR; the TCRdb copy retains only in-frame clones and omits some. The sample has about 140,000 clones; roughly 80% are singletons. Material: PBMCs. The receptors originated from a woman between 45 and 65 years old in good health and CMV-seropositive.

The J gene is TRBJ1-2, the V gene TRBV4-2; possibly TRBD1 for D (5 bases). The CDR3 spans 16 residues. V lost 0 bases to trimming and J lost 4 bases, with 15 bases between them. Germline CDR1 is LGHNA and CDR2 is YNFKEQ. In DNA form, the CDR3 reads TGTGCCAGCAGCCAAGAGCGGCCCGGGGGAAGCTATGGCTACACCTTC. This gives the protein CASSQERPGGSYGYTF.

J is TRBJ2-6 and V is TRBV30; D remains unclear. The germline V gene encodes CDR1 GTSNPN and CDR2 SVGIG (reference sequence). This CDR3 spans 13 amino acids. Between the trimmed V and J ends, which lost 5 bases and 0 bases, there was a span of 5 bases. The CDR3 DNA sequence: TGTGCCTGGGAGAACTCTGGGGCCAACGTCCTGACTTTC. Translating it yields CAWENSGANVLTF.

The gene calls are TRBV7-2 and TRBJ2-7; 9 bases line up with TRBD1. This CDR3 comprises 15 residues. From germline, CDR1 is SGHTA and CDR2 FQGNSA. V lost 5 bases to trimming and J lost 3 bases; unmatched junction nucleotides: 8. The CDR3 reads CASSPRTGAGYEQYF. In nucleotides, the CDR3 is TGTGCCAGCAGCCCGAGGACAGGGGCCGGCTACGAGCAGTACTTC.

The rearrangement joins TRBV28 to TRBJ2-7; maybe TRBD2 (6 bases). CDR1 MDHEN and CDR2 SYDVKM come from the germline V gene. V shed 8 bases and J shed 2 bases, with 13 bases lying between them. The CDR3 length is 13 residues. For the CDR3, the DNA is TGTGCCAGCGGGGGGACGGCAGCCTACGAGCAGTACTTC. It is translated as CASGGTAAYEQYF. Variable domain in full (rest from reference TRBV28 and TRBJ2-7): DVKVTQSSRYLVKRTGEKVFLECVQDMDHENMFWYRQDPGLGLRLIYFSYDVKMKEKGDIPEGYSVSREKKERFSLILESASTNQTSMYLCASGGTAAYEQYFGPGTRLTVT.

This clone is a singleton in its sample. This rearrangement joins TRBV25-1 to TRBJ2-2; 8 nucleotides match TRBD1. CDR1 is MGHDK, CDR2 SYGVNS, per germline. V lost 4 bases to trimming and J lost 7 bases; unmatched junction nucleotides: 5. There are 14 residues in the CDR3. As DNA, the CDR3 is TGTGCCAGCAGTGCTAAGACAGGGGACGGGGAGCTGTTTTTT. The encoded protein is CASSAKTGDGELFF.

This clone was observed a single time. This chain uses TRBV10-3 with TRBJ2-7, with TRBD1 identical over 11 bases. The CDR3 runs to 14 residues. Germline CDR1 and CDR2: ENHRY and SYGVKD. V dropped 6 bases and J dropped 6; count of bases not matched to a gene: 7. In DNA form, the CDR3 reads TGTGCCATCAGCCCGGGACAGGGGGTCTCCGAGCAGTACTTC. Translation: CAISPGQGVSEQYF.

The chain uses TRBV13 and TRBJ1-6; D is undetermined. V lost 4 bases, J lost 0 bases, and 13 bases lay in between. Per germline, CDR1 PRHDT and CDR2 FYEKMQ (reference sequence). This CDR3 has 17 amino acids. This CDR3 is CASSSSERSSYNSPLHF. CDR3 coding DNA: TGTGCCAGCAGCTCCTCGGAGAGGAGCTCCTATAATTCACCCCTCCACTTT.

This sequence joins TRBV5-1 and TRBJ1-4, with unresolved D. The CDR3 has 16 amino acids. The germline V gene encodes CDR1 SGHRS and CDR2 YFSETQ. V lost 2 bases and J lost 5, with 16 bases in between. Here the CDR3 DNA reads TGCGCCAGCAGCTTAGGCGGGGTCGCATCCAATGAAAAACTGTTTTTT. Residues: CASSLGGVASNEKLFF.

The CDR3, as DNA: TGTGCCAGCAGTTTCTCTAGCGGGGGCTCCTACGAGCAGTACTTC. Translated, it gives CASSFSSGGSYEQYF. The gene calls are TRBV28 and TRBJ2-7, with TRBD2 matching 10 bases. The CDR3 consists of 15 residues. CDR1 MDHEN and CDR2 SYDVKM come from the germline V gene. V shed 3 bases, J shed 0 bases, and the junction held 2 bases outside the gene matches. The variable domain in full, with the rest retrieved from reference TRBV28 and TRBJ2-7, is DVKVTQSSRYLVKRTGEKVFLECVQDMDHENMFWYRQDPGLGLRLIYFSYDVKMKEKGDIPEGYSVSREKKERFSLILESASTNQTSMYLCASSFSSGGSYEQYFGPGTRLTVT.

This clone was picked up one time. The chain has TRBV7-2 and TRBJ1-6, with D perhaps matching TRBD1 (5 bases). This CDR3 has 14 amino acids. Germline-derived CDR1 and CDR2 are SGHTA and FQGNSA. The ends were cut back, 2 bases at V and 6 bases at J, with 8 bases in the middle. The CDR3 reads CASSLQQANSPLHF. DNA for the CDR3: TGTGCCAGCAGCTTACAACAGGCTAATTCACCCCTCCACTTT.

The J gene is TRBJ2-3, the V gene TRBV5-1; 7 bases line up with TRBD2. The CDR3 spans 16 residues. Germline loops: CDR1 SGHRS, CDR2 YFSETQ. The V and J ends lost 0 bases and 2 bases, in that order; junction bases with no gene match: 6. CDR3 bases: TGCGCCAGCAGCTTGGGAGCGGGGTTACACACAGATACGCAGTATTTT. Encoded protein: CASSLGAGLHTDTQYF.

The genes are TRBV28 and TRBJ2-7; 9 nucleotides align to TRBD2. V lost 6 bases and J lost 6; bases outside the gene matches: 12. CDR3 length: 15 residues. The germline V gene encodes CDR1 MDHEN and CDR2 SYDVKM. The CDR3 region is CASSLSGGTLGEQYF. DNA for the CDR3: TGTGCCAGCAGCTTGAGCGGGGGGACCTTGGGCGAGCAGTACTTC.

This clone has only one observation. The genes are TRBV5-4 and TRBJ2-3; 9 bases are shared with TRBD2. The CDR3 spans 17 residues. The trim removed 0 bases at V and 3 bases at J, leaving 8 bases unmatched. CDR1 and CDR2 from the germline V gene are SGHNT and YYREEE (reference sequence). This CDR3 is CASSLGLAALATDTQYF. CDR3 nucleotide sequence: TGTGCCAGCAGCTTGGGACTAGCGGCCCTAGCAACAGATACGCAGTATTTT.

The CDR3 here is CATSRDLIAGLYEQYF. The CDR3 bases are TGTGCCACCAGCAGAGATCTGATAGCAGGGCTATACGAGCAGTACTTC. This chain connects TRBV15 to TRBJ2-7; TRBD1 is a possible D gene (5 bases). This CDR3 region has 16 residues. V was pared by 0 bases and J by 4 bases, with 16 bases between. CDR1 LNHNV and CDR2 YYDKDF come from the germline V gene (reference sequence).

This chain connects TRBV9 to TRBJ2-5, with unresolved D. CDR1 and CDR2 from the germline V gene are SGDLS and YYNGEE. Trimming took 0 bases from V and 0 from J, leaving 9 bases between them. This CDR3 comprises 15 residues. CDR3 region: CASSVASAYQETQYF. The CDR3 DNA reads as TGTGCCAGCAGCGTAGCGAGCGCGTACCAAGAGACCCAGTACTTC.

This clone showed up just a few times. The V call is TRBV28, the J call TRBJ2-7; 7 positions agree with TRBD1. Losses at the gene ends were 7 bases for V and 6 bases for J; bases not matched to a gene: 6. CDR1 and CDR2 (germline): MDHEN, SYDVKM. The CDR3 loop spans 12 amino acids. As DNA, the CDR3 is TGTGCCAGCATGCTGAGGGGGCTCGAGCAGTACTTC. Protein: CASMLRGLEQYF.

The V and J genes are TRBV2 and TRBJ2-2; maybe TRBD1 (6 bases). Germline V gives CDR1 SNHLY, CDR2 FYNNEI. The length of the CDR3 is 15 residues. V lost 5 bases and J lost 2, with 12 bases in between. CDR3 nucleotide sequence: TGTGCCAGCAGTCTTAGGGACATAAACACCGGGGAGCTGTTTTTT. This codes for CASSLRDINTGELFF.

The J gene is TRBJ2-3, the V gene TRBV7-2; 8 positions agree with TRBD2. Germline trimming cut 2 bases from V and 2 bases from J; bases unmatched to any gene: 6. Germline CDR1 and CDR2: SGHTA and FQGNSA. The CDR3 is 16 residues long. The CDR3 nucleotides read TGTGCCAGCAGCTTACAGCCTAGCGGGCCCACAGATACGCAGTATTTT. This encodes CASSLQPSGPTDTQYF.

On this clone: One junction end does not reproduce the germline sequence, and a read error may be involved. The J gene is TRBJ2-5, the V gene TRBV7-7, with a weak D call TRBD2 (5 bases). The germline V gene has CDR1 SSHAT and CDR2 FNYEAQ (reference sequence). This CDR3 is 15 amino acids long. The CDR3 sequence: CASSLGSGGVETQYF. The CDR3 DNA reads TGTGCTAGCAGCTTAGGGAGCGGTGGGGTTGAGACCCAGTACTTC.

For the CDR3, the DNA is TGTGCCAGCAGCGTAGTGGAGACAGGAGCCAATCAGCCCCAGCATTTT. Its translation: CASSVVETGANQPQHF. The V and J genes are TRBV9 and TRBJ1-5, with D possibly being TRBD1 (6 bases). The CDR3 length is 16 residues. Trimming removed 0 bases at V and 3 bases at J, with 13 bases between. Per germline, CDR1 SGDLS and CDR2 YYNGEE.

CDR3 region: CASVPTPGQGSWGDGYTF. Written as DNA, the CDR3 is TGTGCCAGTGTGCCCACTCCGGGACAGGGATCTTGGGGAGATGGCTACACCTTC. The chain joins TRBV28 to TRBJ1-2; 9 bases agree with TRBD1. CDR1 is MDHEN and CDR2 is SYDVKM in the germline V gene. V trimming: 9 bases; J trimming: 6 bases; junction bases outside the gene matches: 23. The CDR3 has 18 residues.